A single T cell receptor (beta chain) is shown here with its context. The antigen is not known. The CDR3 is 15 residues long. V was pared by 6 bases and J by 5 bases, with 9 bases of the junction left unmatched. Germline V gives CDR1 MNHEY, CDR2 SVGAGI. The sample belongs to a study of T cell responses to AZD1222 COVID-19 vaccine. Overall study results and limits: Distributed over spike, vaccine-associated CD4 TCRs predominated at 160-218 and 743-854.

Generated by immunoSEQ multiplex PCR, the TCRdb table keeps only in-frame clones and is missing some. This table has tens of thousands of clones, more than 85% appearing once. The chain uses TRBV6-5 and TRBJ2-1; 8 positions match TRBD2. Sequencing used peripheral blood, obtained 28 days after the second AZD1222 dose. This TCR was sampled from an adult who received the AZD1222 COVID-19 vaccine. Here the CDR3 DNA reads TGTGCCAGCAGCCACAGCGGGAGTGGCAACAATGAGCAGTTCTTC. This codes for CASSHSGSGNNEQFF.